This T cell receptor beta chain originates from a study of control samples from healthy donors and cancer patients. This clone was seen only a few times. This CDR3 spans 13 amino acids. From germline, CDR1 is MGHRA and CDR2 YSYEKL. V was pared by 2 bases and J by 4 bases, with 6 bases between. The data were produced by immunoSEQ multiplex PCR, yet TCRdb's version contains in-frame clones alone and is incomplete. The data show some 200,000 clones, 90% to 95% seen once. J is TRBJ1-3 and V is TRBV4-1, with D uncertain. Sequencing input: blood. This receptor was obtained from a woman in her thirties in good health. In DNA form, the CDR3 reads TGCGCCAGCAGCCAAAGGGCAGGAAACACCATATATTTT. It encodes CASSQRAGNTIYF.